This entry lists 15 T cell receptor beta chains sequenced from one sample in a study of cytomegalovirus exposure and HLA in healthy donors. The PCR ran on 60 Vbeta and 13 Jbeta primers. Clones were read by immunoSEQ multiplex PCR, and TCRdb kept only the in-frame ones, dropping some. The repertoire holds about 140,000 clones, with about three quarters as singletons. Sequenced input: PBMCs. Source of these receptors: a middle-aged man in good health and CMV-seropositive.

This chain connects TRBV5-4 to TRBJ2-7; 10 bases map to TRBD1. Germline CDR1 and CDR2: SGHNT and YYREEE (reference sequence). The CDR3 totals 14 residues. J lost 3 bases, V lost 7 bases, and 7 bases had no gene match. Here the CDR3 reads CASRDRGENYEQYF. Written as DNA, the CDR3 is TGTGCCAGCCGGGACAGGGGTGAAAACTACGAGCAGTACTTC.

This clone has only one observation. The chain uses TRBV7-2 and TRBJ1-5, with D uncertain. The CDR3 has 16 amino acids. The V end lost 1 base, the J end lost 1 base, and 11 bases lay between the germline ends. CDR1 and CDR2 (germline): SGHTA, FQGNSA. The CDR3 DNA is TGTGCCAGCAGCTTAGGACACCGAGGGAGCAATCAGCCCCAGCATTTT. This translates into CASSLGHRGSNQPQHF.

This clone was detected only a few times. The chain recombines TRBV10-3 with TRBJ2-1; perhaps TRBD2 as D (5 bases). Germline CDR1 is ENHRY and CDR2 is SYGVKD. V was cut by 7 bases and J by 7 bases, with 8 bases left in between. CDR3 length: 11 residues. CDR3 sequence (DNA): TGTGCCATCACCGGAGGAAATGAGCAGTTCTTC. As protein: CAITGGNEQFF.

This clone occurred a few times. V and J are TRBV6-6 and TRBJ2-7, with D uncertain. CDR3 length: 11 residues. Trimming pared 2 bases from V and 5 bases from J, leaving 4 bases between. The germline V gene encodes CDR1 MNHNY and CDR2 SVGAGI (reference sequence). DNA of the CDR3: TGTGCCAGCAGTTACGACAACGAGCAGTACTTC. Protein product: CASSYDNEQYF.

V and J are TRBV7-2 and TRBJ2-1; the match to TRBD2 covers 10 bases. CDR1 is SGHTA and CDR2 is FQGNSA in the germline V gene. J lost 6 bases, V lost 5 bases, and 7 bases had no gene match. The CDR3 is made up of 15 amino acids. CDR3 sequence: CASSQSGRAFNEQFF. In nucleotides, the CDR3 is TGTGCCAGCAGCCAGAGCGGGAGGGCTTTCAATGAGCAGTTCTTC.

This clone was detected once. This chain joins TRBV25-1 and TRBJ2-7, with TRBD1 as a possible D gene (6 bases). The ends were cut back, 6 bases at V and 2 bases at J, with 17 bases in the middle. Germline loops: CDR1 MGHDK, CDR2 SYGVNS. The CDR3 runs 15 residues. CDR3 sequence: CASSPAGQLTYEQYF. Here the CDR3 DNA reads TGTGCCAGCAGCCCCGCCGGACAGCTCACCTACGAGCAGTACTTC.

The chain is built from TRBV2 and TRBJ1-4, with 7 positions matching TRBD1. The V gene's germline CDR1 is SNHLY and CDR2 FYNNEI. CDR3 length: 14 amino acids. V lost 7 bases and J lost 3; bases outside the gene matches: 5. The CDR3 protein is CASTRQGSNEKLFF. In DNA form, the CDR3 reads TGTGCCAGCACTCGACAGGGTTCTAATGAAAAACTGTTTTTT.

This clone was seen once. This chain connects TRBV28 to TRBJ2-7; 16 nucleotides agree with TRBD2. Unmatched junction bases numbered 4, after V lost 5 bases and J lost 3 bases. Germline V lookup: CDR1 MDHEN, CDR2 SYDVKM. The CDR3 has 16 amino acids. This chain's CDR3 is CASSPGLAGGFYEQYF. CDR3 in DNA: TGTGCCAGCAGTCCGGGACTAGCGGGAGGGTTCTACGAGCAGTACTTC.

This clone came up once. The chain uses TRBV5-1 and TRBJ2-2; unclear D gene. The CDR3 sequence is 15 residues long. Germline CDR1 is SGHRS and CDR2 is YFSETQ. V lost 0 bases and J 4 bases, leaving 10 bases between the germline ends. As DNA, the CDR3 is TGCGCCAGCAGCTTGGATCCAGGCTCCACCGGGGAGCTGTTTTTT. It codes for CASSLDPGSTGELFF.

This clone appeared once. This chain connects TRBV18 to TRBJ1-2, with 8 bases fitting TRBD1. Trimming took 0 bases from V and 8 from J; bases not matched to a gene: 2. CDR3 length equals 13 residues. Germline V CDR1 and CDR2: KGHSH, LQKENI. CDR3 sequence reads: CASSPPTGEGYTF. In nucleotides, the CDR3 is TGTGCCAGCTCACCACCGACAGGGGAAGGCTACACCTTC. Full variable domain (outside the CDR3, taken from reference TRBV18 and TRBJ1-2): NAGVMQNPRHLVRRRGQEARLRCSPMKGHSHVYWYRQLPEEGLKFMVYLQKENIIDESGMPKERFSAEFPKEGPSILRIQQVVRGDSAAYFCASSPPTGEGYTFGSGTRLTVV.

The rearrangement links TRBV4-2 to TRBJ1-1; D is unresolved. Trimming cost V 0 bases and J 1 base, with 18 bases left between them. Germline CDR1 reads LGHNA; CDR2 reads YNFKEQ. The CDR3 runs to 18 residues. CDR3 loop: CASSQEAALREKNTEAFF. In DNA form, the CDR3 reads TGTGCCAGCAGCCAAGAGGCGGCGCTGCGGGAAAAGAACACTGAAGCTTTCTTT.

J is TRBJ1-1 and V is TRBV5-1; 10 nucleotides agree with TRBD1. V gave up 3 bases and J gave up 4 bases; unmatched junction bases: 6. Germline values: CDR1 SGHRS, CDR2 YFSETQ. This CDR3 is 15 amino acids long. This CDR3 reads CASSSSGTGATEAFF. In DNA, the CDR3 is TGCGCCAGCAGCTCCTCCGGGACAGGGGCCACTGAAGCTTTCTTT.

This clone appeared a single time. The CDR3 bases are TGTGCCATCAGTGAGCCCATGACAGGGCAGAACACTGAAGCTTTCTTT. Translated, it gives CAISEPMTGQNTEAFF. The genes are TRBV10-3 and TRBJ1-1; 7 bases map to TRBD1. CDR1 is ENHRY, CDR2 SYGVKD, per germline. Trimming at V came to 2 bases and at J to 1 base, leaving 7 bases not matched to a gene. The CDR3 covers 16 residues.

This chain connects TRBV29-1 to TRBJ2-3; possible D gene TRBD1, 6 bases. This CDR3 region has 14 residues. The V gene's germline CDR1 is SQVTM and CDR2 ANQGSEA. V lost 7 bases, J lost 1 base, and 15 bases lay in between. Written as DNA, the CDR3 is TGCAGCGCCTCACAGGGTTGGGGCACAGATACGCAGTATTTT. Amino acids: CSASQGWGTDTQYF.

As concerns this clone: Different DNA sequences within this sample yield the same CDR3. The V gene is TRBV11-2, the J gene TRBJ1-1; 7 nucleotides agree with TRBD1. Unmatched junction bases numbered 1, after V lost 2 bases and J lost 1 base. Germline V gene lookup returns CDR1 SGHAT and CDR2 FQNNGV. The CDR3 spans 14 residues. For the CDR3, the DNA is TGTGCCAGCAGCTTAAGGACAGGGAACACTGAAGCTTTCTTT. Encoded protein: CASSLRTGNTEAFF. Complete variable domain (other parts from reference TRBV11-2 and TRBJ1-1): EAGVAQSPRYKIIEKRQSVAFWCNPISGHATLYWYQQILGQGPKLLIQFQNNGVVDDSQLPKDRFSAERLKGVDSTLKIQPAKLEDSAVYLCASSLRTGNTEAFFGQGTRLTVV.